This entry features one T cell receptor beta chain sequence. Its antigen remains undetermined. Base qualities are not provided; no much larger clone lies one nucleotide away. Based on the germline V gene (reference sequence), the CDR1 and CDR2 sequences are SEHNR and FQNEAQ. Relative to germline, V is missing 6 bases and J is missing 5 bases, with 9 bases of the junction outside any gene match. The CDR3, from cysteine to phenylalanine, totals 16 residues. Only CDR3 DNA is held: 48 bases, read in frame from base 1. The data are from a study of cytomegalovirus exposure and HLA in healthy donors (dated by TCRdb to the late 2010s). Regarding the study in general: In an earlier analysis of under 600 of the donors, 250 to 350 Gb of sequence data and just under 120 million unique TCR beta sequences from about 179 million T cells were reported. Roughly five DR-DQ haplotypes were handled as single units for association and clustering because linkage in the cohort was strong. The study profiled the T cell repertoires of some 610 subjects by immunosequencing and related them to cytomegalovirus serostatus. A later analysis re-examined previously published TCR beta repertoires from just over 650 donors and added high-resolution HLA genotyping to investigate patterns of TCR occurrence. The study aimed to test whether cataloging public T cell receptors could reveal signatures of past pathogen exposure. Donor age, sex, ethnicity and CMV serostatus were compiled alongside the repertoire data. Every discovery cohort repertoire had been produced on one sequencing platform. Across roughly 420 genotyped donors of the cohort, an average of about 240,000 unique TCR beta nucleotide sequences per donor were sequenced, and approximately 17% of those sequences were non-productive. Both class I and class II loci were covered by HLA typing, at four-digit resolution. A later genetic analysis used genome-wide SNP genotypes for about 65% of the 666 donors, treating that subset as a discovery cohort. An earlier analysis of several hundred of the donors used high-throughput TCR beta sequencing to judge whether each TCR beta V gene segment behaved as functional or pseudogenic. High-throughput TCR immunosequencing, statistical association of individual TCRs with disease status, and machine learning were combined to predict cytomegalovirus infection status. The number of typed donors differed by locus: roughly 629-640 for A, B, C, DRB1 and DQB1; about 520 for DQA1; 606 for DPA1; and 400 to 480 for DPB1. Roughly 310 gigabases of sequencing data and roughly 90 million unique TCR sequences were included in an early release covering 550 to 650 HLA-typed donors. In the later analysis, no new phenotypic data were used to find candidate immune exposures; instead, reliance was placed on TCR beta sequences and their occurrence across donors. Besides the first cohort of under 700 subjects, a separate validation cohort made up of about 120 different subjects was used. The genetic ancestry cluster associated with self-reported Caucasian donors included approximately 85% of the roughly 380 genotyped donors.

The cohort comprised fewer than 750 healthy bone marrow donors. At the time of sampling, all cohort members were nominally healthy, though unrecorded immune exposures were likely present. The donor tested CMV seronegative and was one of the 352 seronegative cohort members. A peripheral blood sample was collected from each donor, and TCR beta sequencing was performed on peripheral blood mononuclear cells. The Qiagen DNeasy Blood Extraction Kit was used to extract genomic DNA from the blood cell samples. The paper as a whole reports these results and caveats: A later analysis reported that several top co-occurrence clusters appeared linked to parvovirus B19, influenza, CMV and Epstein-Barr virus. Linkage disequilibrium might explain the correlated functional status among segregating V segments, but an unknown experimental factor could not be excluded. In a later analysis, most CMV-associated TCR beta chains were found to appear HLA-restricted, with HLA associations seemingly driven largely by CMV exposure. Because some donors lacked HLA typing at each locus, the association tests relied only on the typed subset. The presence/absence analyses assumed that sequencing depth was roughly uniform across donors, and that assumption may not be true. In a later analysis, HLA-associated TCR beta chains were found to be more clonally expanded and to have lower generation probabilities than equally common non-associated chains. In an earlier analysis of 587 of the donors, most TCR beta V segments appeared in productive rearrangements about 87% or about 30% of the time, broadly matching IMGT annotations. Compared with the roughly 710-donor mean, donors in an Asian-associated ancestry cluster had fewer N-insertions in productive TCRs, according to a later genetic analysis. Across donors, most TCR sequences were observed very rarely, whereas some public TCRs were present in many individuals. The 87-base-pair reads could not distinguish some IMGT-functional V segments, including TRBV6-2 and TRBV6-3, so those segments were excluded. Only TCR beta chains were sequenced in this cohort, and the absence of alpha or paired-chain data limited detectable features. The study listed over 150 TCR beta chains as associated with cytomegalovirus. A few of the identified cytomegalovirus-associated TCR beta chains were confirmed in vitro to be specific for cytomegalovirus antigens. According to the authors, the approach could potentially be generalized to other disease states and immunological phenotypes. CMV serostatus was the only immune exposure information available for the cohort. At a false discovery rate of 0.05, a later analysis linked around 17,000 TCR beta sequences to specific HLA alleles. The earlier analysis of almost 600 of the donors excluded around 17 rarely observed V segments, including chromosome 9 orphons, because counts were too low. In a later genetic analysis, a missense DCLRE1C variant was associated with V-gene and J-gene trimming of TCR beta chains, and the association was replicated in an independent cohort. A further reported finding was that TCR beta sequences accurately predicted the HLA-A and HLA-B alleles for most subjects in the first cohort. A later analysis found that TCR association rates varied across HLA loci, with DRB1 alleles showing the most associated TCRs and HLA-C alleles the fewest. The sequencing pipeline was judged likely to have produced a cluster of highly shared sequence variants as a technical artifact. Strong co-occurrence of HLA alleles, especially DR and DQ, made assigning TCR associations to individual alleles difficult. Cytomegalovirus status was reported to be diagnosed by the classifier with high specificity and sensitivity in both the original and validation cohorts.

The library was obtained by the immunoSEQ multiplex PCR assay. For the multiplex PCR, a mixture combining 60 forward primers for TCR Vbeta segments and 13 reverse primers for TCR Jbeta segments was used. The CDR3 region of rearranged TCR beta genes was amplified from genomic DNA with a multiplex PCR assay. The Illumina HiSeq System was used to sequence the amplified TCR beta libraries as 87-base-pair reads. In the paper's pipeline: A later analysis counted tens of millions of unique TCR beta chains across the 500 to 850 repertoires, and some 12 million of these chains were shared by at least two donors. To remove PCR and sequencing errors, raw reads were error-corrected and collapsed into unique sequences using a nearest-neighbor algorithm that merged closely related sequences. CDR3 sequences were aligned to IMGT reference sequences to assign V, D and J gene segments. For a sequence to be retained, a match of at least six nucleotides was required to both a V gene segment and a J gene segment. A rearrangement counted as productive if the CDR3 had no stop codons and remained in frame with V and J, and every other rearrangement counted as non-productive. CDR3 was defined by IMGT convention, running from the second conserved V-encoded cysteine to the conserved J-encoded phenylalanine. In an earlier analysis of around 570 of the donors, sequences lacking an unambiguous match to a single V gene segment were excluded. An earlier analysis of almost 600 of the donors classified V segments as functional when productive rearrangements were above 56.7% and as segregating when the standard deviation between donors was above 5%. A statistical classification framework was developed to diagnose cytomegalovirus status using the catalog of TCR beta chain sequences. A later analysis assigned V and J genes by comparing TCR nucleotide sequences with IMGT/GENE-DB human TR gene sequences. Using the TCRdist pipeline, a later analysis assigned CDR3 sequences along with most-parsimonious VDJ recombination scenarios. In a later analysis, each TCR beta chain was defined by its CDR3 amino acid sequence together with its V-gene family, and reads lacking a unique V-gene family were excluded. To address suspected cross-contamination and a sequencing artifact, a later analysis removed 550 to 750 highly shared, low-generation-probability nucleotide sequences. A later analysis calculated a clonal expansion index for each public chain from normalized within-repertoire ranks of inferred template counts. Generation probabilities in a later analysis came from a VDJ recombination model fitted to out-of-frame rearrangements, and those results were checked against IGoR. In a later analysis, hypergeometric tests were used to score TCR-TCR, TCR-HLA and TCR-CMV co-occurrence, with a repertoire-size bias correction applied to TCR pairs. False discovery rates were estimated in a later analysis by permuting HLA or CMV assignments 20 times. In a later analysis, co-occurring TCRs were grouped using DBSCAN, and TCRdist sequence similarity was added for clustering within HLA-allele-positive subsets. Repertoires with fewer than 30,000 or more than 120,000 public chains were left out of co-occurrence clustering, as were five repertoires with anomalous nucleotide sharing. Here the immuneACCESS table is served through TCRdb, limited to in-frame sequences with V and J called. Missing clones are a known gap in these copies; in checked studies unresolved V genes cover under half, and the rest lacks a known reason. V and J calls plus clone size are reproduced from that table; the DNA served to infer D and trimming. The sample data list about 140,000 clones, and roughly three quarters of these were observed just once. In total, the top ten clones hold 3.1% of the sample.

The V and J segments used are TRBV7-9 and TRBJ2-3; TRBD2 agrees with 12 junctional bases. Sequenced: PBMCs. The sequence was obtained from a female donor in good health and CMV-seronegative. The CDR3 amino acid sequence is: CASSFASGGAGDTQYF. The nucleotide sequence is TGTGCCAGCAGTTTCGCTAGCGGGGGGGCTGGAGATACGCAGTATTTT.